The rows below give T cell receptor beta chains drawn from one sample of a study of shared clonotypes between healthy human individuals. Libraries were prepared by immunoSEQ multiplex PCR; TCRdb keeps only in-frame clonotypes and omits some of them. The sample yields hundreds of thousands of clones, roughly 95% seen once. The sample consisted of naive CD4+ T cells sorted from blood. The origin of the receptors is a woman between 25 and 40 years old in good health. Both conserved end residues are part of each CDR3. A D gene is named only where the DNA matches it firmly. A clone size is listed for some rows: how often the clone was seen (once, few, many), or a class if it is expanded.

>once|TRBJ1-4|TRBD1|TRBV5-4
TGTGCCAGCAGTCATACGGACAGGGTTAATGAAAAACTGTTTTTT
CASSHTDRVNEKLFF
>once|TRBJ1-5|-|TRBV6-1
TGTGCCAGCAGTGAAGATGTGGTTCAGCCCCAGCATTTT
CASSEDVVQPQHF
>-|TRBJ2-6|TRBD1|TRBV28
TGTGCCAGCAGTCCCGGACAGGGGCGGACCTTCTCTGGGGCCAACGTCCTGACTTTC
CASSPGQGRTFSGANVLTF
>-|TRBJ2-7|-|TRBV5-1
TGCGCCAGCAGCGCTTGGAAAGGGGGCTCCTACGAGCAGTACTTC
CASSAWKGGSYEQYF
>-|TRBJ2-7|-|TRBV25-1
TGTGCCAGCAGTGCCATGGATCGGGTGGACGAGCAGTACTTC
CASSAMDRVDEQYF
>-|TRBJ2-3|-|TRBV30
TGTGCCTGGAGTGGAGGGGCTTTGAATACGCAGTATTTT
CAWSGGALNTQYF
>-|TRBJ2-7|TRBD1|TRBV9
TGTGCCAGCAGCGAGGACAGGGGCGAGCAGTACTTC
CASSEDRGEQYF
>-|TRBJ1-2|-|TRBV28
TGTGCCAGCAGTTCCCGGACAATGGGTTACGGCTACACCTTC
CASSSRTMGYGYTF
>once|TRBJ2-7|TRBD2|TRBV5-1
TGCGCCAGCAGCCTGCAAAGCGGGAGTCACTCCTACGAGCAGTACTTC
CASSLQSGSHSYEQYF
>-|TRBJ2-3|-|TRBV2
TGTGCCAGCAGTGCTGGGTTTGGAGATACGCAGTATTTT
CASSAGFGDTQYF
>-|TRBJ1-4|-|TRBV9
TGTGCCAGCAGCGTAGCTGGGGTGCCTAATGAAAAACTGTTTTTT
CASSVAGVPNEKLFF
>-|TRBJ2-7|TRBD2|TRBV5-1
TGCGCCAGCTCAACCAGCGGGAGCTCCTACGAGCAGTACTTC
CASSTSGSSYEQYF
>-|TRBJ2-7|TRBD2|TRBV28
TGTGCCAGCAGCTCCAGCGGGAGCGGGTCCTACGAGCAGTACTTC
CASSSSGSGSYEQYF
>-|TRBJ2-7|TRBD1|TRBV7-2
TGTGCCAGCAGCTTAGGTTCGGACAGGATCTCCTACGAGCAGTACTTC
CASSLGSDRISYEQYF
>-|TRBJ2-7|TRBD2|TRBV5-4
TGTGCCAGCAGCTCAGGACTAGCGGGAGTTACCTACGAGCAGTACTTC
CASSSGLAGVTYEQYF
>-|TRBJ2-5|-|TRBV29-1
TGCAGCGTTGACGCAAGAGAGACCCAGTACTTC
CSVDARETQYF
>-|TRBJ2-5|-|TRBV14
TGTGCCAGCAGCCGACCGACGGCCGAGGTAGAGACCCAGTACTTC
CASSRPTAEVETQYF
>-|TRBJ1-2|TRBD1|TRBV29-1
TGCAGCGTTGAAGCCCCGTCGACAGGGGGCGACGGCTACACCTTC
CSVEAPSTGGDGYTF
>-|TRBJ2-3|-|TRBV28
TGTGCCAGCAGTTTCCCCGGCGGCGTGTTCACAGATACGCAGTATTTT
CASSFPGGVFTDTQYF
>-|TRBJ2-1|TRBD1|TRBV18
TGTGCCAGCTCACCAGGACAGGGTATCAATGAGCAGTTCTTC
CASSPGQGINEQFF
>-|TRBJ2-7|-|TRBV6-6
TGTGCCAGCAGTTACGGGCACTACGAGCAGTACTTC
CASSYGHYEQYF
>-|TRBJ2-1|TRBD2|TRBV4-1
TGCGCCAGCAGCCAAGGACTAGCTGGCACTCGGAGCTCCTACAATGAGCAGTTCTTC
CASSQGLAGTRSSYNEQFF
>-|TRBJ1-4|-|TRBV7-3
TGTGCCAGCAACCCGACCGGGGCAGTAATCCCAACTAATGAAAAACTGTTTTTT
CASNPTGAVIPTNEKLFF
>-|TRBJ2-7|TRBD2|TRBV5-4
TGTGCCAGCAGCCGAGGACTAGCGGGAAATTTTCCCCACGAGCAGTACTTC
CASSRGLAGNFPHEQYF
>-|TRBJ1-2|-|TRBV4-2
TGTGCCAGCAGCCGAAGCGGGGGTGACTATGGCTACACCTTC
CASSRSGGDYGYTF
>-|TRBJ1-4|-|TRBV9
TGTGCCAGCAGCGAGGGGTCGGGGCTTAATGAAAAACTGTTTTTT
CASSEGSGLNEKLFF
>-|TRBJ1-1|-|TRBV29-1
TGCAGCGCCCGGGGACGGCTAAACACTGAAGCTTTCTTT
CSARGRLNTEAFF
>-|TRBJ2-3|TRBD2|TRBV5-6
TGTGCCAGCAGCTTGGCTAGCGGCACACAACATACGCAGTATTTT
CASSLASGTQHTQYF
>-|TRBJ2-1|-|TRBV5-1
TGCGCCAGCTCTTGGACTCCGGGACAATACAATGAGCAGTTCTTC
CASSWTPGQYNEQFF
>-|TRBJ1-2|TRBD1|TRBV28
TGTGCCAGCAGACCTACGGGACAGGGAAATGGCTACACCTTC
CASRPTGQGNGYTF
>-|TRBJ1-2|-|TRBV9
TGTGCCAGCAGCGTAGGACTGGGCGAAAGATATGGCTACACCTTC
CASSVGLGERYGYTF
>-|TRBJ1-1|-|TRBV11-3
TGTGCCAGCAGCTTAGTCGGCGGGGGTACTGAAGCTTTCTTT
CASSLVGGGTEAFF
>-|TRBJ2-3|-|TRBV7-9
TGTGCCAGCAGCTTAGGGTTCTCCACAGATACGCAGTATTTT
CASSLGFSTDTQYF
>-|TRBJ2-1|-|TRBV5-1
TGCGCCAGCAGCTTGGGGGGCGGGTCCTACAATGAGCAGTTCTTC
CASSLGGGSYNEQFF
>-|TRBJ2-7|TRBD2|TRBV28
TGTGCCAGCAGAAAACTAGCGGGGCGCTACGAGCAGTACTTC
CASRKLAGRYEQYF
>few|TRBJ2-7|-|TRBV2
TGTGCCACCACGGTGTACATCTCCTACGAGCAGTACTTC
CATTVYISYEQYF
>once|TRBJ2-7|TRBD1|TRBV27
TGTGCCAGCAGTTTATATACCCCCATACCCCGAACCGGGACAGGGAGTTCCTACGAGCAGTACTTC
CASSLYTPIPRTGTGSSYEQYF
>-|TRBJ2-7|TRBD1|TRBV10-2
TGCGCCAGCCGACCGGGACAGGGGGCCTACGAGCAGTACTTC
CASRPGQGAYEQYF
>-|TRBJ2-7|TRBD1|TRBV7-2
TGTGCCAGCGCATTACAGGGGCCTGCCTACGAGCAGTACTTC
CASALQGPAYEQYF
>-|TRBJ2-3|-|TRBV7-9
TGTGCCAGCAGCGCGGGGGATACGCAGTATTTT
CASSAGDTQYF
>-|TRBJ1-2|-|TRBV12-5
TGTGCTAGTGGTTTGGTACGTAGGGGCGACTATGGCTACACCTTC
CASGLVRRGDYGYTF
>-|TRBJ1-2|-|TRBV28
TGTGCCACCCGCGTCAGGGGAGGCTACACCTTC
CATRVRGGYTF
>-|TRBJ1-2|-|TRBV14
TGTGCCAGCAGCCAAGATTTTTCCTATGGCTACACCTTC
CASSQDFSYGYTF
>-|TRBJ2-7|-|TRBV5-4
TGTGCCAGCAGCCGAGACACCGAATCCGAGCAGTACTTC
CASSRDTESEQYF
>-|TRBJ2-5|-|TRBV5-8
TGTGCCAGCAGCTTGTTCGGGCGCCGCCAAGAGACCCAGTACTTC
CASSLFGRRQETQYF
>-|TRBJ2-1|TRBD2|TRBV5-1
TGCGCCAGCAGCTTCACTAGCGGGGCCTCCTACAATGAGCAGTTCTTC
CASSFTSGASYNEQFF
>-|TRBJ2-7|TRBD1|TRBV5-1
TGCGCCAGCAGCTTGACGGACAGGACTTTCTACGAGCAGTACTTC
CASSLTDRTFYEQYF
>-|TRBJ2-7|TRBD2|TRBV27
TGTGCCAGCAGACTCGACGGGGGGAGGAACTCCTACGAGCAGTACTTC
CASRLDGGRNSYEQYF
>-|TRBJ2-7|-|TRBV29-1
TGCAGCGTTAAAGAGACAGGATTTCACGAGCAGTACTTC
CSVKETGFHEQYF
>-|TRBJ1-1|-|TRBV5-6
TGTGCCAGCAGCTTGGGAGGGGGGAACACTGAAGCTTTCTTT
CASSLGGGNTEAFF
>-|TRBJ2-7|-|TRBV27
TGTGCCAGCAGCCGCAGCTCCTACGAGCAGTACTTC
CASSRSSYEQYF
>-|TRBJ2-3|-|TRBV27
TGTGCCAGCTCCCCGTCAGGGGCTTGGTTTAGGACAGATACGCAGTATTTT
CASSPSGAWFRTDTQYF
>-|TRBJ2-3|TRBD1|TRBV28
TGTGCCAGCAGGGGGACAGGGCTCGCAGATACGCAGTATTTT
CASRGTGLADTQYF
>-|TRBJ2-2|TRBD2|TRBV9
TGTGCCAGCAGCGTGACTAGCGGGAGTGGGACCGGGGAGCTGTTTTTT
CASSVTSGSGTGELFF
>few|TRBJ1-5|-|TRBV6-5
TGTGCCAGCAGTTTGCTACCGGGACAAAGGCAGCCCCAGCATTTT
CASSLLPGQRQPQHF
>-|TRBJ2-7|-|TRBV18
TGTGCCAGCTCACCTCCGGGAAGTCCCTACGAGCAGTACTTC
CASSPPGSPYEQYF
>-|TRBJ1-1|-|TRBV23-1
TGCGCCAGCAGTCACTTGGGGGGGGTCACTGAAGCTTTCTTT
CASSHLGGVTEAFF